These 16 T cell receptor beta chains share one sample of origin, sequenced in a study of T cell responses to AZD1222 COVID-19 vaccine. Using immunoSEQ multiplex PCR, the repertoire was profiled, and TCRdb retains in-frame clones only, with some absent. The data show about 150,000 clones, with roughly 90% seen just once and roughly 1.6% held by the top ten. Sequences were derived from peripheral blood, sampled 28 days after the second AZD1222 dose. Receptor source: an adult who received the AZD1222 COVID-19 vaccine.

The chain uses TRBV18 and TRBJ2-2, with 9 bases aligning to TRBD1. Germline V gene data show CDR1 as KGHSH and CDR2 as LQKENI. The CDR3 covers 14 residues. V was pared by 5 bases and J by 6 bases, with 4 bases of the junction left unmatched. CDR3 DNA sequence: TGTGCCAGCTCAAGCACAGGGGGCTCCGGGGAGCTGTTTTTT. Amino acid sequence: CASSSTGGSGELFF.

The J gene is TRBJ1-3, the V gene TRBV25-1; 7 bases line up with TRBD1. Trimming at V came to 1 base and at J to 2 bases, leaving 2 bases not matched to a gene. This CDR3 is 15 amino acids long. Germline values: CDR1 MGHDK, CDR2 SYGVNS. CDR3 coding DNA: TGTGCCAGCAGTGAATCAGGGGGAACTGGAAACACCATATATTTT. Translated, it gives CASSESGGTGNTIYF. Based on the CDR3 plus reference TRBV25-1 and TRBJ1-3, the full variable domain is EADIYQTPRYLVIGTGKKITLECSQTMGHDKMYWYQQDPGMELHLIHYSYGVNSTEKGDLSSESTVSRIRTEHFPLTLESARPSHTSQYLCASSESGGTGNTIYFGEGSWLTVV.

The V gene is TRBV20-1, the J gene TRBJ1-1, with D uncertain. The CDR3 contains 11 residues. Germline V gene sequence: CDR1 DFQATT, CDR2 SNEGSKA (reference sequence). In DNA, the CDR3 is TGCAGAACGGTCCTAAACACTGAAGCTTTCTTT. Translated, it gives CRTVLNTEAFF.

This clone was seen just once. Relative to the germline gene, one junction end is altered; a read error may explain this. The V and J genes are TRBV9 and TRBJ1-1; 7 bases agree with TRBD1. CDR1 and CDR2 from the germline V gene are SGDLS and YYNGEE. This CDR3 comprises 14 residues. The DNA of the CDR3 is TGTGCCAGCACCGTAACAGGGGAGAACACTGAAGCTTTCTTT. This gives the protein CASTVTGENTEAFF.

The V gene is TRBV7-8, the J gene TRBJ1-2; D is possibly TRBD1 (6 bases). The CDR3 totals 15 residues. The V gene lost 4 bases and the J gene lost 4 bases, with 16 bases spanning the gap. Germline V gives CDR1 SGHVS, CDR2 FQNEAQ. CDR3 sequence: CASSSPGAVGYGYTF. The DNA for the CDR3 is TGTGCCAGCAGCTCCCCGGGGGCGGTTGGCTATGGCTACACCTTC.

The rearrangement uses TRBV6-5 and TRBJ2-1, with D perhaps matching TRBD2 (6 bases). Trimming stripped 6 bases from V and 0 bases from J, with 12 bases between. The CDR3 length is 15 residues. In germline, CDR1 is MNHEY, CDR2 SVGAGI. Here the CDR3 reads CASRVADSSYNEQFF. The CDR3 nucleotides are TGTGCCAGCAGGGTAGCGGATAGCTCCTACAATGAGCAGTTCTTC.

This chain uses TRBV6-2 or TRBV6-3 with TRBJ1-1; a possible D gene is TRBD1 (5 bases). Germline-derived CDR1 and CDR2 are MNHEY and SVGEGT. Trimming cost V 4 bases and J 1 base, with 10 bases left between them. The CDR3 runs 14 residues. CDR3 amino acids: CASSSGTGNTEAFF. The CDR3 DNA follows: TGTGCCAGCAGTTCCGGGACGGGGAACACTGAAGCTTTCTTT.

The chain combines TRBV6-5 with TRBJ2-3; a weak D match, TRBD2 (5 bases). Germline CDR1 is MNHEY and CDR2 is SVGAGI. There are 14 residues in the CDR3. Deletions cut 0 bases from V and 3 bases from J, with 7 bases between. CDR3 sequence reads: CASSYSWETDTQYF. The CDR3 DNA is TGTGCCAGCAGTTACTCGTGGGAGACAGATACGCAGTATTTT.

In DNA, the CDR3 is TGCGCCAGCAGCCAAGAGAGGCTAGTGGGCAATGAGCAGTTCTTC. Amino acid sequence: CASSQERLVGNEQFF. The chain couples TRBV4-1 to TRBJ2-1; D gene unclear. The CDR3 totals 15 residues. Germline CDR1 is MGHRA and CDR2 is YSYEKL. V was cut by 0 bases and J by 6 bases, with 12 bases left in between.

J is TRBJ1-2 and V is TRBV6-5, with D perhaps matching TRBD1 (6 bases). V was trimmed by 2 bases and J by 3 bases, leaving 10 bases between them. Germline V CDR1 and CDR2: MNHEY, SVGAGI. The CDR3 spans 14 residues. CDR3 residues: CASSYQGTHYGYTF. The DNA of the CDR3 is TGTGCCAGCAGTTACCAAGGGACACACTATGGCTACACCTTC.

The CDR3 DNA reads TGTGCCAGCAGTCGACCTTCTAGCGGGGGTTTTGAGACCCAGTACTTC. This codes for CASSRPSSGGFETQYF. V usage is TRBV6-6 and J usage is TRBJ2-5; 10 bases agree with TRBD2. The V gene end was trimmed by 5 bases and the J gene end by 5 bases; junction bases not matched to a gene: 11. This CDR3 has 16 amino acids. Germline V gives CDR1 MNHNY, CDR2 SVGAGI (reference sequence).

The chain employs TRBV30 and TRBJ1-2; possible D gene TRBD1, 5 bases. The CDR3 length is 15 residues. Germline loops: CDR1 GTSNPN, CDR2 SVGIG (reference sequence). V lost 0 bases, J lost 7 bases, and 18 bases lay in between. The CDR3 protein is CAWSVHPGGGSGYTF. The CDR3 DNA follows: TGTGCCTGGAGTGTTCACCCCGGCGGGGGGAGTGGCTACACCTTC.

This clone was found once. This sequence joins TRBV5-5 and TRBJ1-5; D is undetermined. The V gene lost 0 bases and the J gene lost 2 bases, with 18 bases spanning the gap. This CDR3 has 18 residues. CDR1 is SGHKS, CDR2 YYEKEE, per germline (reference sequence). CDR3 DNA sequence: TGTGCCAGCAGCTTGGATTACATCCGCGGTAGGGGCAATCAGCCCCAGCATTTT. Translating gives CASSLDYIRGRGNQPQHF.

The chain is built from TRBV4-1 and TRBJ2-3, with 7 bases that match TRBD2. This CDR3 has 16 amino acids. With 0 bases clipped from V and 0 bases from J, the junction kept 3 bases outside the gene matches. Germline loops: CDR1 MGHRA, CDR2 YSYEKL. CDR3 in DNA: TGCGCCAGCAGCCAAGATCCGGGGGGAAGCACAGATACGCAGTATTTT. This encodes CASSQDPGGSTDTQYF.

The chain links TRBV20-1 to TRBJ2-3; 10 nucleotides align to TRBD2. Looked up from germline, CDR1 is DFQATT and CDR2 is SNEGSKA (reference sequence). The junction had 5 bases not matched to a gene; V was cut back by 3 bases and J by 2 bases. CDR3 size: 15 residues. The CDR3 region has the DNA TGCAGTGCTAGTTTAGCGGGAGGATTCACAGATACGCAGTATTTT. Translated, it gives CSASLAGGFTDTQYF.

In nucleotides, the CDR3 is TGTGCCAGCAGTTACTCGTTTAATGAGCAGTTCTTC. Its translation: CASSYSFNEQFF. The genes are TRBV6-2 or TRBV6-3 and TRBJ2-1; no clear D. This CDR3 has 12 amino acids. With 0 bases removed from V and 7 bases from J, the gap between germline ends came to 4 bases. Germline lookup yields CDR1 MNHEY and CDR2 SVGEGT.